Only a few counts were recorded for the clone carrying this TCR beta chain. Antigen unknown. This CDR3 has 16 residues. V dropped 0 bases and J dropped 3 bases, with 12 bases sitting between them. CDR1 SGHAT and CDR2 FQDESV come from the germline V gene (reference sequence). This sample was included in a study of T cell repertoires in cytomegalovirus infection. MiXCR, applied by TCRdb to the reads, yields one record per CDR3 protein. The data show 150,000 or so distinct CDR3 sequences, 20% to 25% seen once. The specimen was CD8+ T cells from cultured PBMCs, collected from culture after CMV antigen stimulation. J is TRBJ2-1 and V is TRBV11-1, with D possibly matching TRBD2 (6 bases). The clonotype was recovered from a human donor in good health (CMV status not recorded). Some clones in this sample may be carry-over from other donors' samples. CDR3: CASSLAPRGGYNEQFF. The CDR3 DNA follows: TGTGCCAGCAGCTTAGCGCCGCGGGGAGGCTACAATGAGCAGTTCTTC.